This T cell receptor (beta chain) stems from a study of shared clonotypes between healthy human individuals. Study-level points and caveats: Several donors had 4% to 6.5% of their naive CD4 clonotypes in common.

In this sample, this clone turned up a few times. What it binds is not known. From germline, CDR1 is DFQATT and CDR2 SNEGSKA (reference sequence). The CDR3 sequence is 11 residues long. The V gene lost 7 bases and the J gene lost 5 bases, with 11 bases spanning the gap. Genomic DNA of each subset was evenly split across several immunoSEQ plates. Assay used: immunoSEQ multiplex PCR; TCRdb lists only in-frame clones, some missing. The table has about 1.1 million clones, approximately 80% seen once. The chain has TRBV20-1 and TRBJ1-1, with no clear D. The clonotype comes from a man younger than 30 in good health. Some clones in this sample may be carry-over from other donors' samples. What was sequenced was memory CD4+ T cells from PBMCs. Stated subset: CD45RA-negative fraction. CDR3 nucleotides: TGCAGTGGGTTGTCTCGAACTGAAGCTTTCTTT. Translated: CSGLSRTEAFF.